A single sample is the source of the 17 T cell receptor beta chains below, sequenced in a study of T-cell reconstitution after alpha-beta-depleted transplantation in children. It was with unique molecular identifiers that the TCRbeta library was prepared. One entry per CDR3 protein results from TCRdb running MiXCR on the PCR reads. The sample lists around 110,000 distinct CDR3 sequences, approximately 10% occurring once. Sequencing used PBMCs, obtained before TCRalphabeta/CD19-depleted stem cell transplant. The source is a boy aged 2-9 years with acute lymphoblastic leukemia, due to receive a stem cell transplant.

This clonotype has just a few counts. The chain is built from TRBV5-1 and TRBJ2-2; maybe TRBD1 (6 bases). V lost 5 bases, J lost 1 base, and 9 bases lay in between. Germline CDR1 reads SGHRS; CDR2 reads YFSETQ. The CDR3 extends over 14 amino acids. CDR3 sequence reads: CASRWTENTGELFF. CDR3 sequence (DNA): TGCGCCAGCAGGTGGACAGAGAACACCGGGGAGCTGTTTTTT.

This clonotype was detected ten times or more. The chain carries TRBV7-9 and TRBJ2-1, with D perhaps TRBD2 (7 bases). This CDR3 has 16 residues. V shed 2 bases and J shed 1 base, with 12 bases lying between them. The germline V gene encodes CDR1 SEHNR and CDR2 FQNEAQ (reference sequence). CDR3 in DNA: TGTGCCAGCAGCTTACGGGGGGCTGGGTCCTACAATGAGCAGTTCTTC. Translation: CASSLRGAGSYNEQFF.

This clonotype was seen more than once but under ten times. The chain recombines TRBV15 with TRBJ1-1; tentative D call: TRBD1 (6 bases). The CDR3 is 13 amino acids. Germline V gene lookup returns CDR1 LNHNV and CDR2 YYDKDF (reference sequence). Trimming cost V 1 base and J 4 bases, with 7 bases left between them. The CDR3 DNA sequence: TGTGCCACCAGCAGAGCAGGGGTCACTGAAGCTTTCTTT. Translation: CATSRAGVTEAFF.

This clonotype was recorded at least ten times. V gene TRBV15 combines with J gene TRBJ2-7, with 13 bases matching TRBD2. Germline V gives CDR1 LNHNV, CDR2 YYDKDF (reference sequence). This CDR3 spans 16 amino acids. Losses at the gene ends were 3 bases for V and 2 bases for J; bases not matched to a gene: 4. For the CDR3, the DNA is TGTGCCACCAGCAGGGGACTAGCGGGACCTGCCTACGAGCAGTACTTC. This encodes CATSRGLAGPAYEQYF.

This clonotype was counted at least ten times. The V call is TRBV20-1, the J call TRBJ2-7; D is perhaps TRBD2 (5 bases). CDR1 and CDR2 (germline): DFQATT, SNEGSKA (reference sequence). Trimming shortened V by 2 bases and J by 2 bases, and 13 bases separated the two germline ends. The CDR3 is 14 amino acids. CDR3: CSARKRTLPYEQYF. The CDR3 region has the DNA TGCAGTGCTAGAAAGCGGACCCTTCCCTACGAGCAGTACTTC.

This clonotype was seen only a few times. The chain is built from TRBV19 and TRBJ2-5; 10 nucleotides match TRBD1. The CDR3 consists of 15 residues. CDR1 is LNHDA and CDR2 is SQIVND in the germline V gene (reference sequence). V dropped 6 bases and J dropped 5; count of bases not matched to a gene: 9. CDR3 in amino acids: CASSGTGTGEETQYF. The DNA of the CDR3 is TGTGCCAGTAGCGGAACCGGGACAGGGGAGGAGACCCAGTACTTC.

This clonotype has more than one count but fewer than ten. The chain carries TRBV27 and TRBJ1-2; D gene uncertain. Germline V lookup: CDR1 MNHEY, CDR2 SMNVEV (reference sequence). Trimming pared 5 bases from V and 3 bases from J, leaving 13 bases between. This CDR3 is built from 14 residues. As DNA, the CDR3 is TGTGCCAGCAGTCCCCGTGGTGAATACTATGGCTACACCTTC. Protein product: CASSPRGEYYGYTF.

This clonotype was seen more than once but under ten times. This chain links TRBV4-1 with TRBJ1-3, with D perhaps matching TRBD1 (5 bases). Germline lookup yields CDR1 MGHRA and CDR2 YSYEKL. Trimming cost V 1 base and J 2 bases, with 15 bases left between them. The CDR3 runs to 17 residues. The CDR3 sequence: CASSQGSREWPGNTIYF. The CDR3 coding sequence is TGCGCCAGCAGCCAAGGGAGCAGGGAGTGGCCTGGAAACACCATATATTTT.

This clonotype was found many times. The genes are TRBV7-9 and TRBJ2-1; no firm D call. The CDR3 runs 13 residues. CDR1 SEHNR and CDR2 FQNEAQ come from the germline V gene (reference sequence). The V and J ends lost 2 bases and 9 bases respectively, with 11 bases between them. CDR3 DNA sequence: TGTGCCAGCAGCTTAAGCAGCGTCATTGAGCAGTTCTTC. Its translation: CASSLSSVIEQFF.

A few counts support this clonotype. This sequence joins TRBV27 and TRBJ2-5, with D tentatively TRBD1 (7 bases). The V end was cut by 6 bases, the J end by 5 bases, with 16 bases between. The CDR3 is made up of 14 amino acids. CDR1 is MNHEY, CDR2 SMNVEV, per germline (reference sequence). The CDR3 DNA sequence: TGTGCCAGCAGCTCAGTCAGGGGGAGGGAGACCCAGTACTTC. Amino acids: CASSSVRGRETQYF.

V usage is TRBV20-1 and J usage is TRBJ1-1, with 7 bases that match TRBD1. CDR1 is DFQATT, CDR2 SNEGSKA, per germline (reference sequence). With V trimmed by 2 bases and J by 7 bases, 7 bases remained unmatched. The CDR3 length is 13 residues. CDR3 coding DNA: TGCAGTGCTAGATCGACAGGGCAACATGAAGCTTTCTTT. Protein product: CSARSTGQHEAFF.

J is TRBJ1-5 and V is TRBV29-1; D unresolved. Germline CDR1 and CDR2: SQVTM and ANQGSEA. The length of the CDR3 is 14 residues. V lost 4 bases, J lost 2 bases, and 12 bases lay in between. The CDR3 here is CSVVETRGNQPQHF. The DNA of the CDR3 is TGCAGCGTTGTGGAGACAAGGGGCAATCAGCCCCAGCATTTT. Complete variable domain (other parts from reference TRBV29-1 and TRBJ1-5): SAVISQKPSRDICQRGTSLTIQCQVDSQVTMMFWYRQQPGQSLTLIATANQGSEATYESGFVIDKFPISRPNLTFSTLTVSNMSPEDSSIYLCSVVETRGNQPQHFGDGTRLSIL.

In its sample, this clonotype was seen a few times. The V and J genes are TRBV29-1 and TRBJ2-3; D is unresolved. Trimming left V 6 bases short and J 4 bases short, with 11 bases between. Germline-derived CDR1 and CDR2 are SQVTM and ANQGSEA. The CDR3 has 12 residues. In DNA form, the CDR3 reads TGCAGCGTACGCACGGCGGCAGATACGCAGTATTTT. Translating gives CSVRTAADTQYF.

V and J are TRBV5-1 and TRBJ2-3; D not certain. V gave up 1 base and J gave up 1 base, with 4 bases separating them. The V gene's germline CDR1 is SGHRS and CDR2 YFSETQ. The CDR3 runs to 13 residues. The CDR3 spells CASSLSRTDTQYF. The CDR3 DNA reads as TGCGCCAGCAGCTTGAGCCGCACAGATACGCAGTATTTT.

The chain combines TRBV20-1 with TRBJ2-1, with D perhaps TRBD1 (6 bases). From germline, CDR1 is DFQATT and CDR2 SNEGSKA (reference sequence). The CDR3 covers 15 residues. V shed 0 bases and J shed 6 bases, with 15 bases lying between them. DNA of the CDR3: TGCAGTGCTAGAGACCTTCTGGACAGCGGCAATGAGCAGTTCTTC. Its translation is CSARDLLDSGNEQFF.

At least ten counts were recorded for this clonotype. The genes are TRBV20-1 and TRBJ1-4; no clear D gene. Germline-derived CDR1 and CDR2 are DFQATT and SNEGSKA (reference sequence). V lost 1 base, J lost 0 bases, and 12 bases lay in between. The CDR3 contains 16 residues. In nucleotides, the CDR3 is TGCAGTGCTAGAGGACCGCGGCCTGCAACTAATGAAAAACTGTTTTTT. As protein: CSARGPRPATNEKLFF.

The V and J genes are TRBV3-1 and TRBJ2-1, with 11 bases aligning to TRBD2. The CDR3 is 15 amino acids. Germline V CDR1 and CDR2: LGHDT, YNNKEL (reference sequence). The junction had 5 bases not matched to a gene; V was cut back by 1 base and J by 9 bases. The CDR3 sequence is CASSQGIAGGVEQFF. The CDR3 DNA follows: TGTGCCAGCAGCCAAGGGATAGCGGGAGGGGTTGAGCAGTTCTTC.